The clone carrying this T cell receptor (gamma chain) has ten or more counts. Its target is unknown. This record belongs to a study of γδ T cells in repeated Plasmodium falciparum infection. Study details: Four controlled malaria infections with P. falciparum NF54 spanned roughly 97 weeks. Findings and caveats of the study: Compared with Australian children, Malian Vdelta2-negative repertoires seemed more clonal, less diverse, less shared. Waves of new clonotype selection appeared after repeated controlled infections in Vdelta2-negative, largely Vdelta1+, gammadelta T cells.

Sequencing covered both gamma and delta TCR chains per sample. TCRdb fed the multiplex PCR reads into CATT to redo clone calling. The sample contains around 27,000 gamma-chain clones, around 1.4% of which appear only once. Gammadelta T cells were flow-sorted from PBMC into Vgamma9/Vdelta2+ and Vdelta2-negative populations for bulk analysis. Germline CDR1 VENAVY, CDR2 YDSYNSRV. The CDR3 length is 13 residues. The J segment lost 4 bases and the V segment lost 2 bases, leaving 5 bases of the junction unmatched. The origin of this receptor is a pool of human donors (malaria-infected and uninfected, not separated). The rearrangement joins TRGV8 to TRGJ1 or TRGJ2. Source material: gamma-delta T cells from blood. DNA for the CDR3: TGTGCCACCTGGGATAAGGCGTATTATAAGAAACTCTTT. Translating it yields CATWDKAYYKKLF.